This T cell receptor beta chain was documented in a study of immune evolution from preneoplasia to lung adenocarcinoma. The CDR3 is 16 residues long. Looked up from germline, CDR1 is SGDLS and CDR2 is YYNGEE. Trimming shortened V by 3 bases and J by 2 bases, and 16 bases separated the two germline ends. Notes on the study in general: From normal lung to invasive adenocarcinoma, top clone frequencies appeared to decrease.

Regarding this clone: The antigen is undetermined.

The assay was immunoSEQ multiplex PCR, and TCRdb's table has in-frame clones only and misses some. The sample consists of tens of thousands of clones, 74% of them appearing once. Between the mid-2010s and the late 2010s, patients underwent resection in Japan or China. H&E slides confirmed each diagnosis, reviewed by two pathologists independently. This TCR came from a person in their sixties with lung adenocarcinoma. This chain links TRBV9 with TRBJ2-3, with no clear D. Sequencing was carried out using FFPE invasive lung adenocarcinoma tissue. The CDR3 sequence: CASSEGRMGITDTQYF. CDR3 coding DNA: TGTGCCAGCAGCGAGGGCCGTATGGGTATCACAGATACGCAGTATTTT.